This TCR beta chain was recorded in a study of CD8+ T cells in alopecia areata. General study findings and limits: In scalp samples, resident alphabeta T cells of normal skin are also sequenced.

Extraction and reverse transcription of RNA yielded cDNA as the sequencing template. TCRdb keeps only in-frame clones here, not all; method: immunoSEQ multiplex PCR. The table shows roughly 120,000 clones, with approximately 59% occurring only once. This clone was detected once. Its cognate antigen is unknown. With 2 bases removed from V and 1 base from J, the gap between germline ends came to 13 bases. CDR1 is GTSNPN and CDR2 is SVGIG in the germline V gene (reference sequence). The CDR3 contains 15 residues. As to treatment: oral pan-JAK inhibitor, 5-10 mg twice daily. V usage is TRBV30 and J usage is TRBJ2-3; TRBD1 or TRBD2 may be the D gene (6 bases each). This clonotype was obtained from a human donor with alopecia areata. This sample comprised CD8+ T cells sorted from blood, obtained at week 4, from a patient treated with tofacitinib. CDR3 sequence (DNA): TGTGCCTGGAGTTCGGGGGCAGGGGGCACAGATACGCAGTATTTT. Protein: CAWSSGAGGTDTQYF. The full variable domain, completed using reference TRBV30 and TRBJ2-3, is SQTIHQWPATLVQPVGSPLSLECTVEGTSNPNLYWYRQAAGRGLQLLFYSVGIGQISSEVPQNLSASRPQDRQFILSSKKLLLSDSGFYLCAWSSGAGGTDTQYFGPGTRLTVL.